This T cell receptor (beta chain) came from a study of cytomegalovirus exposure and HLA in healthy donors. Whole-study findings and limits: It was in a later analysis that TCR association rates were seen to vary by HLA locus, highest for DRB1 and lowest for HLA-C.

The length of the CDR3 is 14 residues. The J segment lost 5 bases and the V segment lost 2 bases, leaving 5 bases of the junction unmatched. Looked up from germline, CDR1 is LNHDA and CDR2 is SQIVND (reference sequence). The study ran its PCR with 60 Vbeta and 13 Jbeta primers. Sequenced by immunoSEQ multiplex PCR; TCRdb stores in-frame clones only, minus some. The data show around 150,000 clones, 75% seen once. As concerns this clone: Its target is unknown.

This receptor was taken from a woman in her fifties or sixties in good health and CMV-seropositive. Sequenced sample: PBMCs. V usage is TRBV19 and J usage is TRBJ1-1; 7 nucleotides align to TRBD1. The CDR3 nucleotides read TGTGCCAGTAGTATAAGTCAGGGGGTGACTGAAGCTTTCTTT. It specifies CASSISQGVTEAFF.